A selection of T cell receptor beta chains follows, all from one sample in a study of blood T cell repertoires in COVID-19. The protocol was immunoSEQ multiplex PCR, while the TCRdb copy is restricted to in-frame clones and leaves out a portion. The sample yields over 250,000 clones, about nine tenths seen once. The sample was peripheral blood. The source is a person aged 18-30 years with COVID-19, enrolled during active disease. Both conserved end residues are part of each CDR3. Each record gives: D gene, V gene, CDR3 protein. D genes are given only for firm matches.

D gene: TRBD2; V gene: TRBV7-9; CDR3 protein: CASSPNYGTSGYTGELFF
D gene: NA; V gene: TRBV7-2; CDR3 protein: CASAGMRGGQETQYF
D gene: NA; V gene: TRBV7-8; CDR3 protein: CASSPMTGVNTGELFF
D gene: TRBD2; V gene: TRBV7-9; CDR3 protein: CASSLGGSLETQYF
D gene: TRBD2; V gene: TRBV4-2; CDR3 protein: CASSQEVAGAYNEQFF
D gene: NA; V gene: TRBV30; CDR3 protein: CAWNPEGVTEAFF
D gene: TRBD2; V gene: TRBV24-1; CDR3 protein: CATSDAGTSGRPNYNEQFF
D gene: NA; V gene: TRBV3-1/TRBV3-2; CDR3 protein: CASDGRGTYEQYF
D gene: NA; V gene: TRBV2; CDR3 protein: CASSDETTNTGELFF
D gene: NA; V gene: TRBV12-3/TRBV12-4; CDR3 protein: CASSFRDINEQFF
D gene: TRBD2; V gene: TRBV11-2; CDR3 protein: CASSPIAGRAYEQYF
D gene: NA; V gene: TRBV19; CDR3 protein: CASSIGGSEKLFF
D gene: NA; V gene: TRBV28; CDR3 protein: CAISRDNGYTF
D gene: NA; V gene: TRBV7-9; CDR3 protein: CASSLDGGVADTQYF
D gene: NA; V gene: TRBV5-1; CDR3 protein: CARPKETENSNQPQHF
D gene: TRBD2; V gene: TRBV24-1; CDR3 protein: CATSLAGGADTQYF
D gene: TRBD2; V gene: TRBV7-8; CDR3 protein: CASSPGPGLAGGGMNEQFF
D gene: NA; V gene: TRBV28; CDR3 protein: CASRQTGTGELFF
D gene: NA; V gene: TRBV23-1; CDR3 protein: CASSQSSRDKNQPQHF
D gene: NA; V gene: TRBV7-9; CDR3 protein: CASSSIRDFVEGNQPQHF
D gene: NA; V gene: TRBV6-5; CDR3 protein: CASRRGYSSEQYF
D gene: TRBD1; V gene: TRBV25-1; CDR3 protein: CASSLGQGWAGNTIYF
D gene: TRBD2; V gene: TRBV28; CDR3 protein: CASSPQGATSGSSYEQYF
D gene: NA; V gene: TRBV11-2; CDR3 protein: CASSLGGTGPEAFF
D gene: NA; V gene: TRBV5-1; CDR3 protein: CASSFSLDNSPLHF
D gene: NA; V gene: TRBV20-1; CDR3 protein: CSAGVQAEAFF
D gene: TRBD1; V gene: TRBV11-3; CDR3 protein: CASSNPGQGYGELFF